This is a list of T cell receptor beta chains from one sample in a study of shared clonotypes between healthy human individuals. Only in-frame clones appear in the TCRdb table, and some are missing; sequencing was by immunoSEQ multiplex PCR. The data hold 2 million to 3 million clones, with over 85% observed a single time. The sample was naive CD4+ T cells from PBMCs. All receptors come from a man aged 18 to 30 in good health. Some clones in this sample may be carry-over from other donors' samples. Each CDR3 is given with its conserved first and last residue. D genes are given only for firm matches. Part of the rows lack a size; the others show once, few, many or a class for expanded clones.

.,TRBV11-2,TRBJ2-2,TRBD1,CASSPQGTNTGELFF,TGTGCCAGCAGTCCACAGGGGACCAACACCGGGGAGCTGTTTTTT
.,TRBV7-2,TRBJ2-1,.,CASSPTDNEQFF,TGTGCCAGCAGCCCGACAGACAATGAGCAGTTCTTC
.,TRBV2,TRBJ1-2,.,CASSDGLGRNGGYTF,TGTGCCAGCAGTGACGGGTTGGGGAGAAATGGCGGCTACACCTTC
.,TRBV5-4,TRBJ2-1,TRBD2,CASSRTTSGRRPNEQFF,TGTGCCAGCAGCCGCACTACTAGCGGGAGACGTCCCAATGAGCAGTTCTTC
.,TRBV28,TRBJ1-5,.,CASRGRGQPQHF,TGTGCCAGCCGGGGGAGGGGGCAGCCCCAGCATTTT
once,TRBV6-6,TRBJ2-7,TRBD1,CATKPGQGRWEQYF,TGTGCCACAAAACCAGGACAGGGCCGTTGGGAGCAGTACTTC
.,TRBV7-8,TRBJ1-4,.,CASSLGSGVVLEKLFF,TGTGCCAGCAGCTTAGGGTCGGGGGTGGTGTTGGAAAAACTGTTTTTT
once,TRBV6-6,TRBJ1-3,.,CASSSDSLNTIYF,TGTGCCAGCAGTTCGGACAGTCTAAACACCATATATTTT
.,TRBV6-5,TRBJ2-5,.,CASRPMGYSETQYF,TGTGCCAGCAGACCCATGGGGTACTCAGAGACCCAGTACTTC
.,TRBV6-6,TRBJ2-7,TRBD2,CASSPGTSDEQYF,TGTGCCAGCAGTCCTGGGACTAGCGACGAGCAGTACTTC
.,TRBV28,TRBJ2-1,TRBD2,CASSTSGSQYNEQFF,TGTGCCAGCAGCACAAGCGGGAGTCAATACAATGAGCAGTTCTTC
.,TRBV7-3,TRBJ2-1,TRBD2,CASSFSGTYNEQFF,TGTGCCAGCAGCTTTAGCGGGACCTACAATGAGCAGTTCTTC
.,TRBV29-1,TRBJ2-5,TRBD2,CSVLAGETQYF,TGCAGCGTCCTAGCGGGAGAGACCCAGTACTTC
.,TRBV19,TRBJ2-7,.,CASSTLRVAEQYF,TGTGCCAGTAGTACCCTCCGGGTCGCCGAGCAGTACTTC
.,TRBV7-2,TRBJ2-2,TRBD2,CASSLRLAFVTGELFF,TGTGCCAGCAGCTTAAGACTAGCGTTTGTTACCGGGGAGCTGTTTTTT
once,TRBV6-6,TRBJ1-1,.,CASGGRETEAFF,TGTGCCAGCGGTGGCCGGGAGACTGAAGCTTTCTTT
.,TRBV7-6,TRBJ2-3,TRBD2,CASSLGLAGADTQYF,TGTGCCAGCAGCTTGGGACTAGCGGGTGCAGATACGCAGTATTTT
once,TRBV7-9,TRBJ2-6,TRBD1,CASSPRRTGFSGANVLTF,TGTGCCAGCAGCCCCCGGCGGACAGGGTTCTCTGGGGCCAACGTCCTGACTTTC
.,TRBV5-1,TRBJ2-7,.,CASSLGWRAPREQYF,TGCGCCAGCAGCTTGGGGTGGAGGGCCCCTCGGGAGCAGTACTTC
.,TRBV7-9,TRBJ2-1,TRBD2,CASSLPGTSGSSEQFF,TGTGCCAGCAGCTTACCGGGGACTAGCGGGAGTTCGGAGCAGTTCTTC
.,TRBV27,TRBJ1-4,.,CASSLFGGGEKLFF,TGTGCCAGCAGTTTATTTGGGGGCGGTGAAAAACTGTTTTTT
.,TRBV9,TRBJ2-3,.,CASSVGGRSTDTQYF,TGTGCCAGCAGCGTCGGAGGGAGGTCCACAGATACGCAGTATTTT
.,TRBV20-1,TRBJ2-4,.,CSARWGDPQYF,TGCAGTGCTAGATGGGGGGACCCGCAGTACTTC
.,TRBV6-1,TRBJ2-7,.,CASSELGVPHSYEQYF,TGTGCCAGCAGTGAATTAGGGGTCCCGCACTCCTACGAGCAGTACTTC
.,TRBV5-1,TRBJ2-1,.,CASSSGWVYNEQFF,TGCGCCAGCAGCTCCGGGTGGGTCTACAATGAGCAGTTCTTC
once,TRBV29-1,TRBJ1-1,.,CSVIINANTEAFF,TGCAGCGTCATAATAAACGCGAACACTGAAGCTTTCTTT
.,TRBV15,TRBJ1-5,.,CATSRDMRSNQPQHF,TGTGCCACCAGCAGAGATATGCGTTCGAATCAGCCCCAGCATTTT
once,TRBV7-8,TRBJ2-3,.,CASSLVVSRTSGTDTQYF,TGTGCCAGCAGCTTAGTAGTTTCTAGGACCTCTGGCACAGATACGCAGTATTTT
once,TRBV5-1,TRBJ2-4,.,CASSPEGVDIQYF,TGCGCCAGCAGCCCAGAAGGGGTGGACATTCAGTACTTC
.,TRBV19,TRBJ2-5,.,CASSIGLGVRLQETQYF,TGTGCCAGTAGTATAGGACTAGGGGTAAGGCTCCAAGAGACCCAGTACTTC
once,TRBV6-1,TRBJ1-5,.,CASSESGYQPQHF,TGTGCCAGCAGTGAATCGGGCTATCAGCCCCAGCATTTT
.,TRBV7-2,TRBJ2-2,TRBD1,CASSVGTGSAGELFF,TGTGCCAGCAGCGTAGGGACAGGGTCAGCCGGGGAGCTGTTTTTT